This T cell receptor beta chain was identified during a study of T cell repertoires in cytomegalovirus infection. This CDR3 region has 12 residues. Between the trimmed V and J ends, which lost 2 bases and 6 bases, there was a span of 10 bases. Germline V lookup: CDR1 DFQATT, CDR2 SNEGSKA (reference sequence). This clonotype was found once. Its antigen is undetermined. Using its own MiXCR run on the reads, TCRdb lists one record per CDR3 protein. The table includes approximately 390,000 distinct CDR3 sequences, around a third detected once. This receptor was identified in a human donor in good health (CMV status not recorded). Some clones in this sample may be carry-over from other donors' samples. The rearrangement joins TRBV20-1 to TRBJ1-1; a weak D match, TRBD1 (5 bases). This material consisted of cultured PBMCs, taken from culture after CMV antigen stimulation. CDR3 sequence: CSARRQGAEAFF. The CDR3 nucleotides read TGCAGTGCTAGAAGGCAGGGCGCTGAAGCTTTCTTT.